The present T cell receptor beta chain was sequenced within a study of Ad26.COV2.S vaccination and SARS-CoV-2 variants. Points from the study as a whole: Post-vaccination breadth of spike-specific CD8+ and CD4+ T cell responses was reportedly substantial. Those who received the vaccine showed greater spike-specific TCR breadth than those given placebo. With respect to non-spike TCR breadth, vaccine and placebo recipients were similar.

Only in-frame clones appear in the TCRdb table, and some are missing; sequencing was by immunoSEQ multiplex PCR. The data contain 87,000 or so clones, around 82% of them singletons. Per the germline V gene, CDR1 is MRHNA and CDR2 is SNTAGT. V lost 6 bases, J lost 5 bases, and 3 bases stayed unmatched. The CDR3 sequence is 15 residues long. This clone was observed a few times. The antigen is unknown. This receptor was obtained from a human donor who had recovered from COVID-19. The chain is built from TRBV6-4 and TRBJ2-2, with 13 bases lining up with TRBD2. The specimen comprised peripheral blood, sampled after recovery from COVID-19. CDR3 sequence (DNA): TGTGCCAGCAGCGGGACTAGCGGGAATACCGGGGAGCTGTTTTTT. Translating gives CASSGTSGNTGELFF.